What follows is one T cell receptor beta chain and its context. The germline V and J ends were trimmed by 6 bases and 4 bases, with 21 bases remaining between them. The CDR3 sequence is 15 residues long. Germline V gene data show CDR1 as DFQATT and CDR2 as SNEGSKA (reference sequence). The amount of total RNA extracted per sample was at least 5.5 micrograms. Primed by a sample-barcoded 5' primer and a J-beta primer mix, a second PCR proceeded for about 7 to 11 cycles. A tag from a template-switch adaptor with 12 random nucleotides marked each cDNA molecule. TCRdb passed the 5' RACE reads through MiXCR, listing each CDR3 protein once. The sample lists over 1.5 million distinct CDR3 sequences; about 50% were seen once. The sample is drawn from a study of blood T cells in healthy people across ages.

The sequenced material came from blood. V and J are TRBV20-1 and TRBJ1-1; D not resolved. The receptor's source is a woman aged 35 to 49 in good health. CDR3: CSAITPAQGSTEAFF. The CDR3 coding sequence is TGCAGTGCAATAACCCCCGCCCAAGGGAGCACTGAAGCTTTCTTT.